This T cell receptor (beta chain) was sequenced in a study of blood T cell repertoires in COVID-19. Study information: Sites across the United States, Italy and Spain contributed samples from acute and convalescent COVID-19. Nucleic acid was either cDNA or gDNA, and it came from T cells, B-cell-depleted T cells, or PBMCs.

CDR1 is LGHNT, CDR2 FRNRAP, per germline. V lost 6 bases to trimming and J lost 1 base; unmatched junction nucleotides: 11. The CDR3 extends over 17 amino acids. Sequenced by immunoSEQ multiplex PCR; TCRdb stores in-frame clones only, minus some. Here the sample spans roughly 220,000 clones, around 84% being singletons. This receptor was taken from a man aged 50-60 years who had recovered from COVID-19. The chain combines TRBV12-5 with TRBJ2-1; 8 nucleotides match TRBD2. Source material: peripheral blood. The CDR3 sequence is CASGYNSGSRSYNEQFF. DNA for the CDR3: TGTGCTAGTGGATACAACAGCGGGAGCCGATCCTACAATGAGCAGTTCTTC.